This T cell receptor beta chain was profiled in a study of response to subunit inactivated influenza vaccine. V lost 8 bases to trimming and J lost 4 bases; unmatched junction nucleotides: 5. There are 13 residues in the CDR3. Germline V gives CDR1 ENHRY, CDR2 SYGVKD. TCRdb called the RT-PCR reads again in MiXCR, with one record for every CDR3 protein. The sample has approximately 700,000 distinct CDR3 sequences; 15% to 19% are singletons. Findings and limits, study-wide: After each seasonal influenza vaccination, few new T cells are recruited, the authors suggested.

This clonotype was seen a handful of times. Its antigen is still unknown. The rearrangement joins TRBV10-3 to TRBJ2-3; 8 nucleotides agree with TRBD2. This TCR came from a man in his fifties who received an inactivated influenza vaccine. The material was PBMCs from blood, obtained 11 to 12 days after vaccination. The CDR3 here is CAIGGGRSDTQYF. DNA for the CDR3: TGTGCCATCGGCGGGGGGCGTTCAGATACGCAGTATTTT.